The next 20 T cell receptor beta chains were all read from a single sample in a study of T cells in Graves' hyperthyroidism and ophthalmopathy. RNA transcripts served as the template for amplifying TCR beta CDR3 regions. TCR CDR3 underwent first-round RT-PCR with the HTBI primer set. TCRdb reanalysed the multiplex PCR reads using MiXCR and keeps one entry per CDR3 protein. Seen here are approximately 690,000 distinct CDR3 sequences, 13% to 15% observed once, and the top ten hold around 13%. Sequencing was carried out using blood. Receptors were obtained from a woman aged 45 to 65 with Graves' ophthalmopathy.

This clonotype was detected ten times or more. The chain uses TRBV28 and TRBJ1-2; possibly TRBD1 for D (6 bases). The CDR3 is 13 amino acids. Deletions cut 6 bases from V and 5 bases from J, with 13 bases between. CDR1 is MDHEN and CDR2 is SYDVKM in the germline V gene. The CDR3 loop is CASRIDRSYGYTF. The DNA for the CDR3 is TGTGCCAGCAGGATAGACAGGAGTTATGGCTACACCTTC.

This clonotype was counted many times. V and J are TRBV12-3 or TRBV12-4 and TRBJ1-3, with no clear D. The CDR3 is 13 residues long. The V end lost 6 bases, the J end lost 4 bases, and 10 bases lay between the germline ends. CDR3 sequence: CASSRGRGNTIYF. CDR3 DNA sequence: TGTGCCAGCAGCCGCGGGAGGGGAAACACCATATATTTT.

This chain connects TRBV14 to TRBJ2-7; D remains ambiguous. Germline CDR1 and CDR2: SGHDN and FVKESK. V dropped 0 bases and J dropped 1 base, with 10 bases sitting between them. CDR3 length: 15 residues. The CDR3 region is CASSQDPPDSYEQYF. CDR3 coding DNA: TGTGCCAGCAGCCAAGATCCCCCAGATTCCTACGAGCAGTACTTC.

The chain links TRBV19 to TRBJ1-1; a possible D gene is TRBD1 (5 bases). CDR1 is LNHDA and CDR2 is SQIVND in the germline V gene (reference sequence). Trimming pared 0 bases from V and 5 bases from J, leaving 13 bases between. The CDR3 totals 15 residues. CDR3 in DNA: TGTGCCAGTAGTATAGATGGACGGCGGGGGACTGAAGCTTTCTTT. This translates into CASSIDGRRGTEAFF.

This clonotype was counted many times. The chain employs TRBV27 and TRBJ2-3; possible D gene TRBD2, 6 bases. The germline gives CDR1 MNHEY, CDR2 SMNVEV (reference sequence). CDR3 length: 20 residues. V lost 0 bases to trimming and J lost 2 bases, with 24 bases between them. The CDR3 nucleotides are TGTGCCAGCAGTTTATCGCAGGGAACCCCTTTAGCGGATGTCACAGATACGCAGTATTTT. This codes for CASSLSQGTPLADVTDTQYF.

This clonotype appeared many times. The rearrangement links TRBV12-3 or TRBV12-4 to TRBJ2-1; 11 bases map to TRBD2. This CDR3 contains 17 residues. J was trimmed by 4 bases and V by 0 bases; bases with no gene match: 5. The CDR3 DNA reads TGTGCCAGCAGTTTAGCGCTCTTAGCGGGAGGGTACAATGAGCAGTTCTTC. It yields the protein CASSLALLAGGYNEQFF.

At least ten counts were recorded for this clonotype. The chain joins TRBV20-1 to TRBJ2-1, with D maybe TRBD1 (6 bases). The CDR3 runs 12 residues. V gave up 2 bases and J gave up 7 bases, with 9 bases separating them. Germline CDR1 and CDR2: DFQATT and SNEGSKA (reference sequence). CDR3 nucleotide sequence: TGCAGTGCTAGAAGGACAGCTAATGAGCAGTTCTTC. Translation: CSARRTANEQFF.

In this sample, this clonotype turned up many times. CDR3: CASTRLAESYNEQFF. For the CDR3, the DNA is TGCGCCAGCACTAGACTAGCAGAGTCCTACAATGAGCAGTTCTTC. V usage is TRBV4-1 and J usage is TRBJ2-1; 7 nucleotides agree with TRBD2. The CDR3 spans 15 residues. Losses at the gene ends were 7 bases for V and 1 base for J; bases not matched to a gene: 7. The germline V gene has CDR1 MGHRA and CDR2 YSYEKL.

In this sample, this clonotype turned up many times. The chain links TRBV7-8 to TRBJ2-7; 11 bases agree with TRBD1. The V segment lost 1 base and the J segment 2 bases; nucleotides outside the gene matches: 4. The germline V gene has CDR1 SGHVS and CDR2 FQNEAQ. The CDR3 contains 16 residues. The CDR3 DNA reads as TGTGCCAGCAGCTTAGTAGGGACAGGGGGTCCCTACGAGCAGTACTTC. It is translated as CASSLVGTGGPYEQYF.

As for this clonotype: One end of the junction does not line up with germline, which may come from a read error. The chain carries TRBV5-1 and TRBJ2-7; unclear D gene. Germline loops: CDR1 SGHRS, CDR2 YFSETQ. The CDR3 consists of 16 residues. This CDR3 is CASSSTISPNSYERYF. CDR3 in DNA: TGCGCCAGCAGCTCCACAATTTCTCCCAACTCCTACGAGCGGTACTTC.

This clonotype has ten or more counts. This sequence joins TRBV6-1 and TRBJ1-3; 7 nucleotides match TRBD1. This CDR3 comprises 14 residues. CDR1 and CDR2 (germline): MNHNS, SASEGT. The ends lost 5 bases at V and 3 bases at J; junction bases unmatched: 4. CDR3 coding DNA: TGTGCCAGCAGTCGCACAGGGGATGGAAACACCATATATTTT. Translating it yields CASSRTGDGNTIYF.

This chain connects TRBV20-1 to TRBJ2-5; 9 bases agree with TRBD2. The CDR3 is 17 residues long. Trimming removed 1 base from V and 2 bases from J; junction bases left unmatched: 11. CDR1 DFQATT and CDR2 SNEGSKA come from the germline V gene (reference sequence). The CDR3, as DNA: TGCAGTGCTAGAGGGGCGGCTAGCGGGGCCCAGCAAGAGACCCAGTACTTC. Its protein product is CSARGAASGAQQETQYF.

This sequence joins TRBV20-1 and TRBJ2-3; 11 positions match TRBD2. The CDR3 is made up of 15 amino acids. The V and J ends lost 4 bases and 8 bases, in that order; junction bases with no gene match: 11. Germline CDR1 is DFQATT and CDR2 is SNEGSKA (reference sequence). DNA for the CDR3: TGCAGTGCTAAGACGGGACTAGCGGTTCATGGTACGCAGTATTTT. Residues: CSAKTGLAVHGTQYF.

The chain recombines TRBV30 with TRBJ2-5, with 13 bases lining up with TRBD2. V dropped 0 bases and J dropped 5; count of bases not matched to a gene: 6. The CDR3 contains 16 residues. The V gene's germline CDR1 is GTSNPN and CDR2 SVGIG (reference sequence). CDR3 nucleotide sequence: TGTGCCTGGAGTGTACGGACTAGCGGGAGACGGGAGACCCAGTACTTC. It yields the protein CAWSVRTSGRRETQYF.

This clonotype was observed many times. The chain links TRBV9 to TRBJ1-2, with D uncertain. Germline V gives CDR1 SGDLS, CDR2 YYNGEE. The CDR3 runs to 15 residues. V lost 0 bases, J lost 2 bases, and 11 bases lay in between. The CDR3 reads CASSVEGGYNYGYTF. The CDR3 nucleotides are TGTGCCAGCAGCGTAGAGGGTGGGTACAACTATGGCTACACCTTC.

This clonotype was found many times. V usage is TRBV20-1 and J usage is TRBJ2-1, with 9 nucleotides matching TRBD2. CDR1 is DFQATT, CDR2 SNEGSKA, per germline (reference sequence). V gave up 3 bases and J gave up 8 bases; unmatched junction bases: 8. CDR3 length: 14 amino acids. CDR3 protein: CSARSASGNDEQFF. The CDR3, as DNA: TGCAGTGCTAGGTCGGCTAGCGGGAACGATGAGCAGTTCTTC.

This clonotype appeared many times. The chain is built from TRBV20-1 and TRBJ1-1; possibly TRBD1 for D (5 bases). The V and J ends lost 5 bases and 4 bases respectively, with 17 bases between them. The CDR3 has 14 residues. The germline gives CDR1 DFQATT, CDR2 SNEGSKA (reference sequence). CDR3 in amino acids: CSAAPPGDRTEAFF. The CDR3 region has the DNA TGCAGTGCTGCCCCTCCGGGGGATCGCACTGAAGCTTTCTTT.

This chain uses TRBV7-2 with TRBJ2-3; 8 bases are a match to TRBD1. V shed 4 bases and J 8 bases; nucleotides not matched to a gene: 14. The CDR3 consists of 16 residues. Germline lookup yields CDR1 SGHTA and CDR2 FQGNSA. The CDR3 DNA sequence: TGTGCCAGCAGCTCCCCCGGGACAGGACCCTATGGTACGCAGTATTTT. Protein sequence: CASSSPGTGPYGTQYF.

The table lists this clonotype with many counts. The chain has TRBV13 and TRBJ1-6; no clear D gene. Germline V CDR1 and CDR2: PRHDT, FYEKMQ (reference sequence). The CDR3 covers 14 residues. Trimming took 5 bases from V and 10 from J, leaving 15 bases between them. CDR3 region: CASSAPGWESPLHF. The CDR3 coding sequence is TGTGCCAGCAGCGCGCCCGGGTGGGAGTCACCCCTCCACTTT.

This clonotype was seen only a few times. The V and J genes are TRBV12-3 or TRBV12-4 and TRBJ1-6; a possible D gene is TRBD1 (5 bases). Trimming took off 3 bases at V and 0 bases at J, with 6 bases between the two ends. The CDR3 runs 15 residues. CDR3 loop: CASSFGGSYNSPLHF. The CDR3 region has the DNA TGTGCCAGCAGTTTCGGGGGCTCCTATAATTCACCCCTCCACTTT.